The clone carrying this T cell receptor beta chain was recorded a few times. Antigen: not known. As it was prepared, the TCRbeta library received unique molecular identifiers. From the PCR reads, TCRdb called clonotypes with MiXCR, one entry per CDR3 protein. The sample consists of about 980,000 distinct CDR3 sequences, around 30% of them appearing once. The V end lost 3 bases, the J end lost 6 bases, and 17 bases lay between the germline ends. Germline CDR1 MDHEN, CDR2 SYDVKM. The CDR3 contains 16 residues. This specimen comes from a study of T-cell reconstitution after alpha-beta-depleted transplantation in children. Notes on the study in general: Diversity and T-cell counts at one year after transplant derived mostly from new T cells. It was reported that alpha-beta T cells came from several hundred expanded graft clones (about two months after transplant). For some patients, TCRbeta diversity was high at day 60 because of recipient T cells and thymic progenitors that survived.

This specimen was PBMCs, mostly from graft donor cells, taken 360 days after TCRalphabeta/CD19-depleted stem cell transplant. This clonotype originated in a boy less than two years old who had a stem cell transplant for SCID, so the T cells may come from the graft donor. The J gene is TRBJ1-4, the V gene TRBV28, with D tentatively TRBD1 (6 bases). CDR3 sequence reads: CASSLPGQNLHEKLFF. The CDR3 bases are TGTGCCAGCAGTTTGCCCGGACAGAATCTTCATGAAAAACTGTTTTTT.